This TCR beta chain came from a study of OX40 agonist ivuxolimab in advanced cancers. Study at large: Prior checkpoint blockade (anti-PD-1, anti-PD-L1 or anti-CTLA-4) was permitted; around 39% had it. Study-level points and caveats: More expanded clones were seen, on average, in CD8+ T cells than in CD4+. With doses of 0.1 to 3.0 mg/kg, CD4+ and CD8+ blood T cells had undergone clonal expansion by week 6.

TCRdb's table, derived via immunoSEQ multiplex PCR, lists solely in-frame clones and lacks some. Found here are tens of thousands of clones, around 86% of them singletons; the top ten hold roughly 1.9%. A note on this clone: Its antigen is unidentified.

Germline-derived CDR1 and CDR2 are MNHEY and SVGAGI. This CDR3 has 16 residues. V lost 4 bases, J lost 3 bases, and 15 bases lay in between. Autoimmune disease history or systemic immunosuppression barred patients. The source material was CD4+ or CD8+ T cells sorted from blood, sampled in a trial of the OX40 agonist ivuxolimab. This TCR derives from an adult with an advanced solid tumor such as melanoma, head and neck, liver or kidney cancer. The V call is TRBV6-5, the J call TRBJ2-2, with D hard to call. The CDR3 sequence: CASSSHGRVYTGELFF. CDR3 in DNA: TGTGCCAGCAGTTCCCACGGACGGGTTTACACCGGGGAGCTGTTTTTT.